This passage covers 25 T cell receptor beta chains from one sample sequenced in a study of blood T cells in healthy people across ages. Through a sample-barcoded 5' primer and a J-beta primer mix, a second PCR was run for about 7 to 12 cycles. TCRdb passed the 5' RACE reads through MiXCR, listing each CDR3 protein once. Found here are 700,000 to 900,000 distinct CDR3 sequences, roughly 25% of them singletons; the top ten hold around 3%. These data were also reused for a study on T cells of mothers and their children.

The material sequenced was blood. These receptors were taken from a boy younger than 18 in good health.

This chain joins TRBV28 and TRBJ1-3; no reliable D call. V lost 2 bases, J lost 4 bases, and 9 bases lay in between. Germline assignment: CDR1 MDHEN and CDR2 SYDVKM. The CDR3 loop spans 14 amino acids. The CDR3 DNA sequence: TGTGCCAGCAGTTTAGAAAGTCCAGGAAACACCATATATTTT. Translated, it gives CASSLESPGNTIYF.

This clonotype has only a few counts. The CDR3 ends on some other residue instead of the conserved phenylalanine or tryptophan, so this is likely a read error. This chain connects TRBV7-9 to TRBJ2-5, with TRBD2 matching over 7 bases. V was clipped by 4 bases and J by 5 bases; unmatched bases: 4. Germline CDR1 is SEHNR and CDR2 is FQNEAQ (reference sequence). The CDR3 is made up of 13 amino acids. This CDR3 is CASSSTSSETQYL. The CDR3 DNA is TGTGCCAGCAGCTCGACTAGCTCGGAGACCCAGTACCTC.

The table lists this clonotype with a few counts. V and J are TRBV20-1 and TRBJ2-5; 12 bases are a match to TRBD1. CDR3 length equals 16 residues. Trimming at V came to 5 bases and at J to 5 bases, leaving 12 bases not matched to a gene. Germline CDR1 and CDR2: DFQATT and SNEGSKA (reference sequence). CDR3 DNA sequence: TGCAGTGCTCAGGGACAGGGGGCTTCCCCCGCGGAGACCCAGTACTTC. As protein: CSAQGQGASPAETQYF.

The V call is TRBV7-2, the J call TRBJ1-3; D call uncertain. CDR1 is SGHTA and CDR2 is FQGNSA in the germline V gene. CDR3 length: 14 residues. The germline V and J ends were trimmed by 1 base and 6 bases, with 10 bases remaining between them. The CDR3 nucleotides read TGTGCCAGCAGCTTAGAAGGCCGCCTAAACACCATATATTTT. Its protein product is CASSLEGRLNTIYF. The full variable domain, its missing parts supplied by reference TRBV7-2 and TRBJ1-3, is GAGVSQSPSNKVTEKGKDVELRCDPISGHTALYWYRQSLGQGLEFLIYFQGNSAPDKSGLPSDRFSAERTGGSVSTLTIQRTQQEDSAVYLCASSLEGRLNTIYFGEGSWLTVV.

This chain uses TRBV12-3 or TRBV12-4 with TRBJ2-5; TRBD2 might be the D (6 bases). Matching the DNA end better, TRBJ2-1 makes the J call doubtful. This CDR3 contains 12 residues. The CDR3 DNA is TGTGCCAGCAGGCCGAGCGGGCTTGAGCAGTTCTTC. Protein product: CASRPSGLEQFF.

The chain is built from TRBV12-3 or TRBV12-4 and TRBJ2-1; 12 bases are shared with TRBD2. Germline trimming cut 3 bases from V and 3 bases from J; bases unmatched to any gene: 9. This CDR3 spans 18 amino acids. This chain's CDR3 is CASSLPSGGALGYNEQFF. CDR3 sequence (DNA): TGTGCCAGCAGTTTGCCTAGCGGGGGGGCGCTTGGCTACAATGAGCAGTTCTTC.

The V call is TRBV25-1, the J call TRBJ1-1; 7 nucleotides align to TRBD1. The length of the CDR3 is 13 residues. After removal of 3 bases from V and 4 bases from J, the junction contained 2 bases not matched to a gene. From germline, CDR1 is MGHDK and CDR2 SYGVNS. In DNA, the CDR3 is TGTGCCAGCAGTGACAGGGGGTTCACTGAAGCTTTCTTT. It encodes CASSDRGFTEAFF.

This chain links TRBV6-1 with TRBJ2-7, with 8 bases that match TRBD1. The CDR3 consists of 14 residues. V dropped 7 bases and J dropped 4; count of bases not matched to a gene: 9. Germline CDR1 is MNHNS and CDR2 is SASEGT. The CDR3 region is CASNLRTGYYEQYF. CDR3 DNA: TGTGCCAGCAACCTACGGACAGGGTATTACGAGCAGTACTTC.

V is TRBV2 and J is TRBJ2-2, with 11 positions matching TRBD2. The CDR3 is made up of 14 amino acids. With 7 bases clipped from V and 4 bases from J, the junction kept 2 bases outside the gene matches. Germline V gives CDR1 SNHLY, CDR2 FYNNEI. The CDR3 sequence is CASTLAGATGELFF. The DNA for the CDR3 is TGTGCCAGCACACTAGCGGGGGCCACCGGGGAGCTGTTTTTT.

There are a few counts of this clonotype. This sequence joins TRBV10-3 and TRBJ2-5, with a weak D call TRBD2 (6 bases). The CDR3 is 14 amino acids. Between the trimmed V and J ends, which lost 4 bases and 1 base, there was a span of 10 bases. The germline gives CDR1 ENHRY, CDR2 SYGVKD. The chain's CDR3 is CAISVREFQETQYF. As DNA, the CDR3 is TGTGCCATCAGTGTACGGGAGTTCCAAGAGACCCAGTACTTC.

This clonotype is a singleton in its sample. The J gene is TRBJ1-2, the V gene TRBV3-1; weak D call: TRBD1 (6 bases). V was shortened by 3 bases and J by 4 bases, with 18 bases between the two germline ends. Germline V lookup: CDR1 LGHDT, CDR2 YNNKEL (reference sequence). CDR3 length: 16 amino acids. CDR3 loop: CASSQGTYREGYGYTF. DNA for the CDR3: TGTGCCAGCAGCCAGGGTACTTACAGGGAAGGCTATGGCTACACCTTC. The whole variable domain, filled in from reference TRBV3-1 and TRBJ1-2, reads DTAVSQTPKYLVTQMGNDKSIKCEQNLGHDTMYWYKQDSKKFLKIMFSYNNKELIINETVPNRFSPKSPDKAHLNLHINSLELGDSAVYFCASSQGTYREGYGYTFGSGTRLTVV.

This chain joins TRBV7-9 and TRBJ2-5; D is perhaps TRBD2 (5 bases). The ends were cut back, 4 bases at V and 3 bases at J, with 15 bases in the middle. The CDR3 is 15 amino acids. Germline V gives CDR1 SEHNR, CDR2 FQNEAQ (reference sequence). The CDR3 region is CASSSPGSTEETQYF. In DNA, the CDR3 is TGTGCCAGCAGCTCGCCGGGGAGTACTGAAGAGACCCAGTACTTC.

This chain uses TRBV29-1 with TRBJ1-1, with 7 bases fitting TRBD1. With 7 bases clipped from V and 6 bases from J, the junction kept 17 bases outside the gene matches. The CDR3 is 15 amino acids. Germline CDR1 and CDR2: SQVTM and ANQGSEA. The DNA for the CDR3 is TGCAGCGCTGAGCAAATGAGGGGGCTAAGTTCTGAAGCTTTCTTT. Its protein is CSAEQMRGLSSEAFF. Looking up the rest from reference TRBV29-1 and TRBJ1-1 gives the full variable domain: SAVISQKPSRDICQRGTSLTIQCQVDSQVTMMFWYRQQPGQSLTLIATANQGSEATYESGFVIDKFPISRPNLTFSTLTVSNMSPEDSSIYLCSAEQMRGLSSEAFFGQGTRLTVV.

The chain employs TRBV10-3 and TRBJ1-1, with D unresolved. The length of the CDR3 is 13 residues. The ends were cut back, 7 bases at V and 4 bases at J, with 13 bases in the middle. Per the germline V gene, CDR1 is ENHRY and CDR2 is SYGVKD. The CDR3 DNA sequence: TGTGCCATCACGGCGGTGGAGGGCACTGAAGCTTTCTTT. Protein product: CAITAVEGTEAFF.

This clonotype occurred many times. The chain has TRBV2 and TRBJ1-3, with no clear D. In germline, CDR1 is SNHLY, CDR2 FYNNEI. Trimming took off 4 bases at V and 0 bases at J, with 10 bases between the two ends. The CDR3 is made up of 15 amino acids. CDR3 sequence reads: CASSGISYSGNTIYF. The CDR3 nucleotides are TGTGCCAGCAGTGGGATAAGCTACTCTGGAAACACCATATATTTT.

The chain employs TRBV4-1 and TRBJ1-2; 7 nucleotides line up with TRBD1. The germline CDR1 and CDR2 sequences are MGHRA and YSYEKL. V gave up 4 bases and J gave up 4 bases; unmatched junction bases: 12. This CDR3 is built from 16 residues. In nucleotides, the CDR3 is TGCGCCAGCAGCCTCACCTTGGGGGCAGGGGGCTATGGCTACACCTTC. The encoded protein is CASSLTLGAGGYGYTF.

V and J are TRBV20-1 and TRBJ1-2; weak D call: TRBD1 (5 bases). The CDR3 loop spans 13 amino acids. CDR1 is DFQATT, CDR2 SNEGSKA, per germline (reference sequence). V was cut by 2 bases and J by 6 bases, with 13 bases left in between. The CDR3 is CSARRDSSNGYTF. CDR3 bases: TGCAGTGCTAGACGAGACAGTAGTAATGGCTACACCTTC.

This chain connects TRBV9 to TRBJ1-6; D possibly corresponds to TRBD1 (6 bases). This CDR3 has 19 residues. V lost 3 bases and J 4 bases, leaving 23 bases between the germline ends. Germline V CDR1 and CDR2: SGDLS, YYNGEE. CDR3: CASSAGPSGGAVYNSPLHF. In nucleotides, the CDR3 is TGTGCCAGCAGCGCAGGGCCCTCGGGGGGGGCGGTTTATAATTCACCCCTCCACTTT.

V usage is TRBV12-3 or TRBV12-4 and J usage is TRBJ1-3, with unresolved D. Trimming left V 7 bases short and J 0 bases short, with 13 bases between. The CDR3 totals 15 residues. This CDR3 is CASNPSGSSGNTIYF. Written as DNA, the CDR3 is TGTGCCAGCAACCCATCCGGGAGCTCTGGAAACACCATATATTTT.

This clonotype was detected only a few times. This chain connects TRBV2 to TRBJ2-5; D gene unclear. This CDR3 has 11 amino acids. CDR1 and CDR2 from the germline V gene are SNHLY and FYNNEI. Trimming removed 9 bases from V and 5 bases from J, with 10 bases in between. The CDR3: CASTLWETQYF. The CDR3 bases are TGTGCCAGTACACTATGGGAGACCCAGTACTTC.

The gene calls are TRBV10-3 and TRBJ2-1; 10 nucleotides line up with TRBD1. The V segment lost 5 bases and the J segment 9 bases; nucleotides outside the gene matches: 4. CDR1 ENHRY and CDR2 SYGVKD come from the germline V gene. The length of the CDR3 is 13 residues. In nucleotides, the CDR3 is TGTGCCATCAGTCGGGACAGGGGAGTTGAGCAGTTCTTC. This codes for CAISRDRGVEQFF.

This chain connects TRBV7-2 to TRBJ2-7; 9 bases fit TRBD2. In germline, CDR1 is SGHTA, CDR2 FQGNSA. The V and J ends lost 4 bases and 7 bases, in that order; junction bases with no gene match: 8. The CDR3 has 14 residues. The CDR3: CASSYLAGMGEQYF. DNA of the CDR3: TGTGCCAGCAGCTACCTAGCGGGAATGGGGGAGCAGTACTTC.

In this sample, this clonotype turned up a few times. The rearrangement uses TRBV7-3 and TRBJ2-5; the D is unclear. The better agreement between TRBJ2-1 and the DNA end casts doubt on the J call. The CDR3 has 13 residues. Germline values: CDR1 SGHTA, CDR2 FQGTGA. In DNA, the CDR3 is TGTGCCAGCAGCTCTTCTTTTTTGGATGAGCAGTTCTTC. Amino acids: CASSSSFLDEQFF.

This clonotype was seen a handful of times. The chain combines TRBV5-5 with TRBJ1-5; D not resolved. Trimming cost V 0 bases and J 9 bases, with 13 bases left between them. From germline, CDR1 is SGHKS and CDR2 YYEKEE (reference sequence). The CDR3 has 14 residues. The CDR3 bases are TGTGCCAGCAGCTTGGGCCCGGGAGGGCCGCCCCAGCATTTT. Translation gives CASSLGPGGPPQHF. The variable domain in full, with the rest retrieved from reference TRBV5-5 and TRBJ1-5, is DAGVTQSPTHLIKTRGQQVTLRCSPISGHKSVSWYQQVLGQGPQFIFQYYEKEERGRGNFPDRFSARQFPNYSSELNVNALLLGDSALYLCASSLGPGGPPQHFGDGTRLSIL.

This rearrangement joins TRBV5-5 to TRBJ1-4; no firm D call. The CDR3 spans 16 residues. The V and J ends lost 0 bases and 0 bases respectively, with 9 bases between them. In germline, CDR1 is SGHKS, CDR2 YYEKEE (reference sequence). The CDR3 spells CASSLVRPATNEKLFF. For the CDR3, the DNA is TGTGCCAGCAGCTTGGTTAGACCTGCAACTAATGAAAAACTGTTTTTT.